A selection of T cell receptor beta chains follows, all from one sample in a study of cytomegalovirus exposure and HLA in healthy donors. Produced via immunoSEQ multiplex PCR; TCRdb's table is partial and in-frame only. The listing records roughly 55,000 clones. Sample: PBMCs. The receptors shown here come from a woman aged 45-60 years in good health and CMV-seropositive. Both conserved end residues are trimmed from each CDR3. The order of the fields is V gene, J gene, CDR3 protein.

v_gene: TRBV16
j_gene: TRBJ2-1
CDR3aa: ASSQSASSYNEQF

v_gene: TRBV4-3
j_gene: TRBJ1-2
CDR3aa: ASSQGDRAGGYGYT

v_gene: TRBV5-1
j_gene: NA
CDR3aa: ASRLTTGVIYEQY

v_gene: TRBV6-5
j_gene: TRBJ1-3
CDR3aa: ASSLGGTYSGNTIY

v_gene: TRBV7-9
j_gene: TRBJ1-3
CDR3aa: ASSFLTGSGNTIY

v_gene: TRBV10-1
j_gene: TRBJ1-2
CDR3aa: ASSPSPPDGYT

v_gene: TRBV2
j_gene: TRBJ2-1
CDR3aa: ASSLGTGVGYNEQF

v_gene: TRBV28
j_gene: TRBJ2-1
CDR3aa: ASSPLDYLAKHEQF

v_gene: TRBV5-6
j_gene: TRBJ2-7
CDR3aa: ASSLAYRGLDEQY

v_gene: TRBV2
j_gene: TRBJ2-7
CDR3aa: ASSEAGLGREQY

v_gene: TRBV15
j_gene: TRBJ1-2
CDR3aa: ATSMDSGTAYGYT

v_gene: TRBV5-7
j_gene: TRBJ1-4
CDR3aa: ASSLVRGRKGDEKLF

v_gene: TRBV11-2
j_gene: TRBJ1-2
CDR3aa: ASSLTGGDYGYT

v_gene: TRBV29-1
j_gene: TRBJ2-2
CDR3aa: SVWDRGDTGELF

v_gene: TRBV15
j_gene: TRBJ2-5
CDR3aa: ATRDRGETQY

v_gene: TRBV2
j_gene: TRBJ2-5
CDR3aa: ASSEEGTQY

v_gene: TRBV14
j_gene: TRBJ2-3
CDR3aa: ASSRELSTDTQY